The rows below give T cell receptor beta chains drawn from one sample of a study of OX40 agonist ivuxolimab in advanced cancers. TCRdb keeps only in-frame clones here, not all; method: immunoSEQ multiplex PCR. The data hold tens of thousands of clones, with over 80% observed a single time. Sample: CD4+ or CD8+ T cells sorted from blood, taken in a trial of the OX40 agonist ivuxolimab. The receptors were sampled from an adult with an advanced solid tumor such as melanoma, head and neck, liver or kidney cancer. Both conserved end residues are part of each CDR3. Fields, in order: V gene, clone size, J gene, D gene, CDR3 DNA, CDR3 protein. The D gene is left open where the match is weak. Clone size is stated in some rows and not others, as once, few, many or a class when expanded.

>TRBV5-1|NA|TRBJ2-7|TRBD1
TGCGCCAGTATGAGGGGACAGGGAGCTCAGGAGCAGTACTTC
CASMRGQGAQEQYF
>TRBV7-3|NA|TRBJ2-3|NA
TGTGCCAGCAGCTTAGCCTCCCGGGATACGCAGTATTTT
CASSLASRDTQYF
>TRBV7-9|once|TRBJ2-7|NA
TGTGCCAGCAGCTCTCGCTACGAGCAGTACTTC
CASSSRYEQYF
>TRBV30|once|TRBJ1-3|NA
TGTGCCTGGAGTAGGGGGTTAACTGGAAACACCATATATTTT
CAWSRGLTGNTIYF
>TRBV7-2|once|TRBJ2-7|NA
TGTGCCAGCAGACCTAGGACCCCGCCCGGCGAGCAGTACTTC
CASRPRTPPGEQYF
>TRBV5-1|NA|TRBJ2-3|NA
TGCGCCAGCAGCGTGGTAGGGGCGCGGGCAGATACGCAGTATTTT
CASSVVGARADTQYF
>TRBV6-6|NA|TRBJ1-5|NA
TGTGCCAGCAGTGACGGAAACACCCTGAATCAGCCCCAGCATTTT
CASSDGNTLNQPQHF
>TRBV6-1|once|TRBJ2-7|NA
TGTGCCAGCAGTCTATGGGGGGAGCAGTACTTC
CASSLWGEQYF
>TRBV18|NA|TRBJ1-3|TRBD1
TGTGCCAGCTCACCGAGTCGGGACAGGGCATTTGGAAACACCATATATTTT
CASSPSRDRAFGNTIYF
>TRBV13|NA|TRBJ2-1|NA
TGTGCCAGCAGCTTAGCATGGGGACCGCAGTTCTTC
CASSLAWGPQFF
>TRBV9|NA|TRBJ2-3|TRBD2
TGTGCCAGCAGCGTAGGGACTAGGGGAGATACGCAGTATTTT
CASSVGTRGDTQYF
>TRBV15|NA|TRBJ2-5|TRBD1
TGTGCCTCAGGGGGCCAAGAGACCCAGTACTTC
CASGGQETQYF
>TRBV28|NA|TRBJ2-2|NA
TGTGCCAGCAGTCCCCCCCAGGTCACCGGGGAGCTGTTTTTT
CASSPPQVTGELFF
>TRBV5-1|NA|TRBJ2-1|NA
TGCGCCAGCAGCGGGGCGGTTAGGAATGAGCAGTTCTTC
CASSGAVRNEQFF
>TRBV12-5|NA|TRBJ2-1|TRBD1
TGTGCTAGTGGTACAAGGGACAGCAGCTCCTACAATGAGCAGTTCTTC
CASGTRDSSSYNEQFF
>TRBV7-2|NA|TRBJ2-7|TRBD1
TGTGCCAGCAGCTTCACCGGGACAGGTCCCTCCTACGAGCAGTACTTC
CASSFTGTGPSYEQYF
>TRBV30|NA|TRBJ2-7|TRBD1
TGTGCCTGGACAATGGAGGGACAGGGGGCTGTCGAGCAGTACTTC
CAWTMEGQGAVEQYF
>TRBV28|NA|TRBJ1-4|NA
TGTGCCAGCAGTTTATGGAAAATAGATGAAAAACTGTTTTTT
CASSLWKIDEKLFF
>TRBV7-9|NA|TRBJ2-7|TRBD1
TGTGCCAGCAGCGGAGCTAAGTTCGACAGGGTTTTCCACGAGCAGTACTTC
CASSGAKFDRVFHEQYF
>TRBV5-1|NA|TRBJ2-7|NA
TGCGCCAGCAGCTTGAATCCGGGGAGGGGGGAGCAGTACTTC
CASSLNPGRGEQYF
>TRBV30|few|TRBJ2-1|TRBD2
TGTGCCGGAGCGGGAGGGCCAAATGAGCAGTTCTTC
CAGAGGPNEQFF
>TRBV27|NA|TRBJ2-7|TRBD1
TGTGCCAGCAGAAGGACAGGGTCCTCCGAGCAGTACTTC
CASRRTGSSEQYF
>TRBV7-8|NA|TRBJ2-1|NA
TGTGCCAGCAGCTTAGCGGGGGAACAGTTCTTC
CASSLAGEQFF
>TRBV19|NA|TRBJ1-5|TRBD1
TGTGCCAGTAGTATCGGGACAGGCAATCAGCCCCAGCATTTT
CASSIGTGNQPQHF
>TRBV6-5|NA|TRBJ1-1|NA
TGTGCCAGCAGCTGGAACACTGAAGCTTTCTTT
CASSWNTEAFF
>TRBV7-2|NA|TRBJ2-7|NA
TGTGCCAGCAGCGCGGGACGGTGGGTGAGCTACGAGCAGTACTTC
CASSAGRWVSYEQYF
>TRBV7-2|NA|TRBJ2-5|NA
TGTGCCAGCAGCTTAAGCCAGGGACTGTCGGAGACCCAGTACTTC
CASSLSQGLSETQYF
>TRBV7-2|NA|TRBJ2-7|NA
TGTGCCAGCAGCTTAGCGGGAGGAAACTCCTACGAGCAGTACTTC
CASSLAGGNSYEQYF
>TRBV27|NA|TRBJ2-3|NA
TGTGCCAGCTGGGGGGTTGGGACAAGCACAGATACGCAGTATTTT
CASWGVGTSTDTQYF
>TRBV7-6|NA|TRBJ2-3|NA
TGTGCCAGCAGCTTACAACGCCGGGGCACAGATACGCAGTATTTT
CASSLQRRGTDTQYF
>TRBV15|NA|TRBJ1-2|TRBD1
TGTGCCACCAGCAGAGGGACAGGGGACTATGGCTACACCTTC
CATSRGTGDYGYTF
>TRBV6-5|once|TRBJ2-5|TRBD2
TGTGCCACCCGTCTAGCGGCCGGCCAAGAGACCCAGTACTTC
CATRLAAGQETQYF
>TRBV28|NA|TRBJ2-7|NA
TGTGCCAGCAGTTCCCGAACGGGGCGGTACGAGCAGTACTTC
CASSSRTGRYEQYF
>TRBV10-3|NA|TRBJ2-7|NA
TGTGCCATCACCGAGCAGGTTTCTAGCGAGCAGTACTTC
CAITEQVSSEQYF
>TRBV7-2|NA|TRBJ2-3|NA
TGTGCCAGCAGCTTATCCGCCGGACTCCGCACAGATACGCAGTATTTT
CASSLSAGLRTDTQYF
>TRBV30|NA|TRBJ2-3|NA
TGTGCCTGGAGTGTCGGGGGAGGTGGTCAGCCCCAGTATTTT
CAWSVGGGGQPQYF
>TRBV27|NA|TRBJ1-6|NA
TGTGCCAGCAGTTTGAAGGCTATTAATTCACCCCTCCACTTT
CASSLKAINSPLHF
>TRBV4-1|NA|TRBJ1-5|TRBD1
TGCGCCAGCAGCCAAAGGACAGGGGGTGGTCAGCCCCAGCATTTT
CASSQRTGGGQPQHF
>TRBV2|once|TRBJ2-1|TRBD2
TGCGCCGGTTTGGCGGGAGATGAGCAGTTCTTC
CAGLAGDEQFF
>TRBV5-1|NA|TRBJ2-5|TRBD1
TGCGCCAGCGCCACAGGGGGCGCCGGAGAGACCCAGTACTTC
CASATGGAGETQYF